This TCR beta chain was sequenced in a study of blood T cell repertoires in COVID-19. About the research overall: Samples representing acute and convalescent COVID-19 were sourced from the United States, Italy and Spain.

Germline V gene data show CDR1 as SGHTA and CDR2 as FQGNSA. Trimming stripped 4 bases from V and 4 bases from J, with 16 bases between. CDR3 length equals 15 residues. Cohort 3 recovered donors had two negative PCRs, clearance, or symptom resolution. Clones were sequenced by immunoSEQ multiplex PCR, and TCRdb holds only the in-frame ones, with some missing. There are 150,000 to 200,000 clones in the sample; around 87% occur only once, and 6.6% lies in the top ten. Sequencing was carried out using PBMCs or T cells enriched from blood (not recorded which). This chain connects TRBV7-2 to TRBJ1-2; D is perhaps TRBD1 (6 bases). The receptor was isolated from a woman in her forties or fifties who had recovered from COVID-19. As DNA, the CDR3 is TGTGCCAGCAGCTGGGGTGGGACAACGATCTATGGCTACACCTTC. Translating gives CASSWGGTTIYGYTF.